Following are 24 T cell receptor beta chains from one sample sequenced in a study of T cells in narcolepsy (dated by TCRdb to between 2017 and 2018). Library construction relied on the immunoSEQ multiplex PCR assay. TCRdb holds this immuneACCESS table with in-frame rearrangements only. Some clones are missing; in checked studies, unresolved V genes explain under half, and the rest has no known cause. In all, the sample holds 25,000 to 35,000 clones, and roughly 86% of those were seen once. The ten largest clones take up about 0.9% of the sample. The sample comprised memory (CD45RA-) CD4+ T cells from blood. What the cell subset or site label conveys for this sample: memory T cells sorted ex vivo from peripheral blood. These receptors were obtained from a human donor in good health.

This chain connects TRBV11-3 to TRBJ1-1; D is perhaps TRBD1 (5 bases). V dropped 1 base and J dropped 6 bases, with 18 bases sitting between them. The V gene's germline CDR1 is SGHNT and CDR2 YENEEA. The CDR3 is 16 amino acids. The CDR3 DNA reads TGTGCCAGCAGCTTAGCCCCCCGGGAGGGGAGAGCTGAAGCTTTCTTT. Protein: CASSLAPREGRAEAFF. Variable domain in full (rest from reference TRBV11-3 and TRBJ1-1): EAGVVQSPRYKIIEKKQPVAFWCNPISGHNTLYWYLQNLGQGPELLIRYENEEAVDDSQLPKDRFSAERLKGVDSTLKIQPAELGDSAVYLCASSLAPREGRAEAFFGQGTRLTVV.

The chain combines TRBV5-5 with TRBJ1-3, with D possibly TRBD1 on 5 matching bases. Trimming stripped 2 bases from V and 0 bases from J, with 18 bases between. This CDR3 comprises 18 residues. Germline values: CDR1 SGHKS, CDR2 YYEKEE (reference sequence). In DNA, the CDR3 is TGTGCCAGCAGCTTATTCGGGCAGGGCACTAACTCTGGAAACACCATATATTTT. Its translation is CASSLFGQGTNSGNTIYF.

V usage is TRBV5-1 and J usage is TRBJ1-6; perhaps TRBD1 as D (5 bases). Germline V gene data show CDR1 as SGHRS and CDR2 as YFSETQ. With 3 bases removed from V and 10 bases from J, the gap between germline ends came to 11 bases. The length of the CDR3 is 13 residues. Here the CDR3 reads CASSWDGDSPLHF. Here the CDR3 DNA reads TGCGCCAGCAGCTGGGATGGGGACTCACCCCTCCACTTT.

This clone was seen only once. The chain is built from TRBV11-3 and TRBJ2-3; 8 positions match TRBD2. Trimming cost V 2 bases and J 0 bases; bases outside gene matches: 4. Germline V lookup: CDR1 SGHNT, CDR2 YENEEA. The CDR3 extends over 16 amino acids. The DNA for the CDR3 is TGTGCCAGCAGCTTATCCACTAGCGGTAGCACAGATACGCAGTATTTT. It codes for CASSLSTSGSTDTQYF.

The chain recombines TRBV4-3 with TRBJ2-5, with 8 bases identical to TRBD1. V was clipped by 1 base and J by 2 bases; unmatched bases: 6. Germline V gives CDR1 LGHNA, CDR2 YSLEER. The CDR3 contains 16 residues. Written as DNA, the CDR3 is TGCGCCAGCAGCCAAGGTTTTGGGACAGGACAAGAGACCCAGTACTTC. Protein product: CASSQGFGTGQETQYF.

Of note for this clone: A read error may produce the germline difference seen at one junction end. The chain couples TRBV5-1 to TRBJ2-7; 7 nucleotides agree with TRBD1. Per germline, CDR1 SGHRS and CDR2 YFSETQ. This CDR3 has 14 amino acids. The CDR3 DNA reads TGTGCCAGCAGCAGGCCGGGACAGCACTACGAGCAGTACTTC. The encoded protein is CASSRPGQHYEQYF.

The V call is TRBV7-3, the J call TRBJ2-2; D possibly corresponds to TRBD1 (6 bases). The germline CDR1 and CDR2 sequences are SGHTA and FQGTGA. The CDR3 is made up of 16 amino acids. V was trimmed by 6 bases and J by 5 bases, leaving 19 bases between them. Written as DNA, the CDR3 is TGTGCCAGCAGTCGAGGTGGCCAGGGGCGTACCGGGGAGCTGTTTTTT. It yields the protein CASSRGGQGRTGELFF.

This chain links TRBV30 with TRBJ2-6, with D unresolved. Germline V lookup: CDR1 GTSNPN, CDR2 SVGIG (reference sequence). Trimming cost V 3 bases and J 4 bases, with 7 bases left between them. The CDR3 contains 13 residues. DNA of the CDR3: TGTGCCTGGAGAACTGGGGGGGCCAACGTCCTGACTTTC. It specifies CAWRTGGANVLTF.

As for this clone: One junction end disagrees with the germline gene, perhaps due to a read error. The chain is built from TRBV7-2 and TRBJ1-4, with 8 bases identical to TRBD1. Per the germline V gene, CDR1 is SGHTA and CDR2 is FQGNSA. The CDR3 loop spans 15 amino acids. In DNA form, the CDR3 reads TGTGCCAGCAGCTTAATGGGACAGGCTAATGAAAAACTGTGTTTT. As protein: CASSLMGQANEKLCF.

This chain uses TRBV9 with TRBJ1-1, with D possibly being TRBD1 (5 bases). Germline V gene data show CDR1 as SGDLS and CDR2 as YYNGEE. The germline V and J ends were trimmed by 4 bases and 1 base, with 8 bases remaining between them. The CDR3 length is 13 residues. CDR3 DNA: TGTGCCAGCAGCACTCAGGGGAACACTGAAGCTTTCTTT. Protein sequence: CASSTQGNTEAFF.

The sample holds a few counts of this clone. The rearrangement uses TRBV2 and TRBJ2-7; D is uncertain. The CDR3 consists of 14 residues. Germline V CDR1 and CDR2: SNHLY, FYNNEI. Trimming left V 6 bases short and J 0 bases short, with 12 bases between. DNA of the CDR3: TGTGCCAGCAGCATGAGTGGAAGCTCCTACGAGCAGTACTTC. This codes for CASSMSGSSYEQYF.

V gene TRBV19 combines with J gene TRBJ2-2; 12 bases line up with TRBD2. This CDR3 contains 15 residues. The germline gives CDR1 LNHDA, CDR2 SQIVND (reference sequence). The junction had 4 bases not matched to a gene; V was cut back by 6 bases and J by 5 bases. CDR3 in amino acids: CASRRGTSGTGELFF. The DNA of the CDR3 is TGTGCCAGTAGGCGGGGGACTAGCGGGACCGGGGAGCTGTTTTTT. Supplemented by reference TRBV19 and TRBJ2-2, the full variable domain reads DGGITQSPKYLFRKEGQNVTLSCEQNLNHDAMYWYRQDPGQGLRLIYYSQIVNDFQKGDIAEGYSVSREKKESFPLTVTSAQKNPTAFYLCASRRGTSGTGELFFGEGSRLTVL.

V usage is TRBV5-1 and J usage is TRBJ2-5, with unresolved D. The J call may be wrong; the DNA end is better matched by TRBJ2-7. The CDR3 has 13 residues. Germline CDR1 and CDR2: SGHRS and YFSETQ. The chain's CDR3 is CASSLEMDREQYF. CDR3 nucleotides: TGCGCCAGCAGCTTGGAAATGGATCGCGAGCAGTACTTC.

This clone was recorded a few times. Other DNA sequences from this sample encode an identical CDR3 as well. The chain combines TRBV19 with TRBJ2-1; D gene uncertain. V gave up 3 bases and J gave up 0 bases, with 9 bases separating them. The length of the CDR3 is 15 residues. Germline V gene sequence: CDR1 LNHDA, CDR2 SQIVND (reference sequence). The CDR3 reads CASSIDRSSYNEQFF. CDR3 nucleotides: TGTGCCAGTAGTATCGACCGGAGCTCCTACAATGAGCAGTTCTTC.

This chain links TRBV11-2 with TRBJ1-1; TRBD1 agrees at 8 bases. This CDR3 contains 14 residues. Germline V gene sequence: CDR1 SGHAT, CDR2 FQNNGV. V dropped 5 bases and J dropped 7; count of bases not matched to a gene: 9. The CDR3 coding sequence is TGTGCCAGCAGCCGGCCGGGACAGGTACGTGAAGCTTTCTTT. Amino acids: CASSRPGQVREAFF.

J is TRBJ1-4 and V is TRBV30; D is possibly TRBD1 (6 bases). There are 15 residues in the CDR3. Germline CDR1 reads GTSNPN; CDR2 reads SVGIG (reference sequence). V lost 2 bases and J 2 bases, leaving 12 bases between the germline ends. CDR3 nucleotide sequence: TGTGCCTGGAGTAGAGGGGGGGGGACTAATGAAAAACTGTTTTTT. Protein product: CAWSRGGGTNEKLFF.

The CDR3 loop is CASSPPRTSGRVAKNIQYF. CDR3 nucleotide sequence: TGTGCCAGCAGCCCCCCAAGGACTAGCGGGAGGGTAGCCAAAAACATTCAGTACTTC. This sequence joins TRBV28 and TRBJ2-4, with 15 bases matching TRBD2. J was trimmed by 0 bases and V by 6 bases; bases with no gene match: 9. The CDR3 is 19 amino acids. The germline V gene encodes CDR1 MDHEN and CDR2 SYDVKM. Based on the CDR3 plus reference TRBV28 and TRBJ2-4, the full variable domain is DVKVTQSSRYLVKRTGEKVFLECVQDMDHENMFWYRQDPGLGLRLIYFSYDVKMKEKGDIPEGYSVSREKKERFSLILESASTNQTSMYLCASSPPRTSGRVAKNIQYFGAGTRLSVL.

This chain links TRBV5-1 with TRBJ2-1; no clear D. There are 12 residues in the CDR3. The germline V gene has CDR1 SGHRS and CDR2 YFSETQ. Trimming removed 0 bases from V and 6 bases from J, with 4 bases in between. CDR3 residues: CASSLGVNEQFF. CDR3 bases: TGCGCCAGCAGCTTGGGGGTCAATGAGCAGTTCTTC.

This clone was seen just once. Written as DNA, the CDR3 is TGTGCCAGTAGGAGGGACCCCGCTAACTATGGCTACACCTTC. As protein: CASRRDPANYGYTF. The chain employs TRBV19 and TRBJ1-2; a weak D match, TRBD1 (5 bases). Deletions cut 6 bases from V and 0 bases from J, with 11 bases between. Germline CDR1 reads LNHDA; CDR2 reads SQIVND (reference sequence). This CDR3 contains 14 residues.

The CDR3 bases are TGCGCCAGCAGCAATGAGGCGGGGTACGAGCAGTACTTC. Translating it yields CASSNEAGYEQYF. V is TRBV5-1 and J is TRBJ2-7; D is possibly TRBD2 (6 bases). This CDR3 is 13 amino acids long. With 4 bases removed from V and 4 bases from J, the gap between germline ends came to 12 bases. Germline loops: CDR1 SGHRS, CDR2 YFSETQ.

The chain has TRBV5-1 and TRBJ2-7; 11 bases are a match to TRBD2. J gave up 7 bases and V 0 bases, and 6 bases lay outside the gene matches. The V gene's germline CDR1 is SGHRS and CDR2 YFSETQ. CDR3 length: 15 amino acids. The CDR3 protein is CASSLVSGRVGEQYF. For the CDR3, the DNA is TGCGCCAGCAGCTTGGTTAGCGGGAGGGTAGGAGAGCAGTACTTC.

V usage is TRBV28 and J usage is TRBJ2-1; 11 bases line up with TRBD2. Germline CDR1 is MDHEN and CDR2 is SYDVKM. Trimming removed 6 bases from V and 5 bases from J; junction bases left unmatched: 9. This CDR3 is built from 16 residues. The CDR3: CASRSRLAGFHNEQFF. Written as DNA, the CDR3 is TGTGCCAGCAGGTCCCGACTAGCGGGATTTCACAATGAGCAGTTCTTC.

This clone showed up just once. The CDR3: CASSLAGGYQETQYF. The CDR3 nucleotides read TGTGCCAGCAGCTTAGCGGGAGGATATCAAGAGACCCAGTACTTC. The chain combines TRBV7-3 with TRBJ2-5; 8 nucleotides align to TRBD2. J lost 2 bases, V lost 2 bases, and 4 bases had no gene match. The germline gives CDR1 SGHTA, CDR2 FQGTGA. This CDR3 has 15 residues.

The chain has TRBV7-2 and TRBJ2-3; D is perhaps TRBD1 (5 bases). V shed 1 base and J shed 3 bases, with 11 bases lying between them. The CDR3 runs to 15 residues. Germline CDR1 is SGHTA and CDR2 is FQGNSA. For the CDR3, the DNA is TGTGCCAGCAGCTTAGGTGGGGCCGGTACAGATACGCAGTATTTT. Protein: CASSLGGAGTDTQYF.